This T cell receptor (beta chain) was sequenced for a study of blood T cell repertoires in COVID-19. Across the study: The United States, Italy and Spain supplied acute and convalescent COVID-19 samples. From T cells, B-cell-depleted T cells, or PBMCs came the material, which was cDNA or gDNA.

The method was immunoSEQ multiplex PCR; TCRdb's version includes in-frame clones alone and lacks a portion of them. The table has 180,000 or so clones, roughly 84% seen once; the top ten hold under 15%. Grouping used clinical history reported by participants in a survey and questionnaire. Germline V gives CDR1 SGHRS, CDR2 YFSETQ. The J segment lost 8 bases and the V segment lost 3 bases, leaving 4 bases of the junction unmatched. The CDR3 is 14 residues long. The sample was PBMCs or T cells enriched from blood (not recorded which). This receptor was taken from a woman aged 55-69 years who had recovered from COVID-19. V and J are TRBV5-1 and TRBJ2-1, with 11 positions matching TRBD2. In nucleotides, the CDR3 is TGCGCCAGCAGCTGGGGACTAGCGGAGGATGAGCAGTTCTTC. Amino acid sequence: CASSWGLAEDEQFF.